One and the same sample provided the 31 T cell receptor beta chains below, sequenced in a study of high-grade serous ovarian cancer treatment subgroups. Assay used: immunoSEQ multiplex PCR; TCRdb lists only in-frame clones, some missing. The table shows roughly 29,000 clones, with roughly four fifths occurring only once. Tumor samples were obtained before definitive surgery or chemotherapy. Sequencing was done on a sample of tumor tissue. These receptors were taken from a human donor with high-grade serous ovarian cancer.

The chain uses TRBV11-2 and TRBJ2-1; 7 bases match TRBD2. The CDR3 is 15 residues long. Germline V lookup: CDR1 SGHAT, CDR2 FQNNGV. J was trimmed by 2 bases and V by 3 bases; bases with no gene match: 4. Here the CDR3 reads CASSFQLATYNEQFF. CDR3 DNA sequence: TGTGCCAGCAGCTTTCAACTAGCGACCTACAATGAGCAGTTCTTC.

The chain couples TRBV7-2 to TRBJ2-5; no clear D. The CDR3 spans 16 residues. The V end was cut by 2 bases, the J end by 3 bases, with 16 bases between. Germline loops: CDR1 SGHTA, CDR2 FQGNSA. The CDR3 DNA reads as TGTGCCAGCAGCTTATCACCCACCCGCCGGGAAGAGACCCAGTACTTC. This codes for CASSLSPTRREETQYF.

In nucleotides, the CDR3 is TGTGCCAGCTCGATTGCGGCTAGGAACACCGGGGAGCTGTTTTTT. Residues: CASSIAARNTGELFF. The chain combines TRBV7-3 with TRBJ2-2; D not certain. The CDR3 spans 15 residues. Trimming left V 8 bases short and J 1 base short, with 14 bases between. From germline, CDR1 is SGHTA and CDR2 FQGTGA.

The rearrangement links TRBV18 to TRBJ2-3; 7 nucleotides align to TRBD2. Germline V gives CDR1 KGHSH, CDR2 LQKENI. This CDR3 has 16 residues. J was trimmed by 2 bases and V by 2 bases; bases with no gene match: 7. The CDR3 nucleotides read TGTGCCAGCTCACCAAGCCAGCGGGACCTCACAGATACGCAGTATTTT. Protein sequence: CASSPSQRDLTDTQYF. The variable domain in full, with the rest retrieved from reference TRBV18 and TRBJ2-3, is NAGVMQNPRHLVRRRGQEARLRCSPMKGHSHVYWYRQLPEEGLKFMVYLQKENIIDESGMPKERFSAEFPKEGPSILRIQQVVRGDSAAYFCASSPSQRDLTDTQYFGPGTRLTVL.

The chain uses TRBV11-2 and TRBJ2-3, with D possibly matching TRBD2 (6 bases). Trimming left V 8 bases short and J 4 bases short, with 22 bases between. Germline CDR1 is SGHAT and CDR2 is FQNNGV. CDR3 length equals 16 residues. The CDR3 DNA follows: TGTGCCAGCTTTCCCTCGCTACGGAGGGAACCAGATACGCAGTATTTT. This codes for CASFPSLRREPDTQYF.

This sequence joins TRBV5-1 and TRBJ2-3; D perhaps matches TRBD1 (6 bases). The CDR3 sequence is 15 residues long. Trimming stripped 2 bases from V and 3 bases from J, with 13 bases between. Germline lookup yields CDR1 SGHRS and CDR2 YFSETQ. CDR3 sequence (DNA): TGCGCCAGCAGCTTACAGGACAGAGCTACAGATACGCAGTATTTT. This translates into CASSLQDRATDTQYF.

J is TRBJ2-7 and V is TRBV29-1; 7 bases align to TRBD1. The trim removed 7 bases at V and 0 bases at J, leaving 3 bases unmatched. CDR3 length: 12 amino acids. Germline CDR1 SQVTM, CDR2 ANQGSEA. CDR3 amino acids: CSGTGPSYEQYF. DNA for the CDR3: TGCAGCGGGACAGGTCCCTCCTACGAGCAGTACTTC.

This chain uses TRBV4-1 with TRBJ1-4, with a possible D match to TRBD1 (6 bases). The CDR3 covers 17 residues. The V end was cut by 2 bases, the J end by 6 bases, with 19 bases between. The V gene's germline CDR1 is MGHRA and CDR2 YSYEKL. The CDR3 protein is CASSQQIWRQEHEKLFF. The CDR3 coding sequence is TGCGCCAGCAGCCAACAAATTTGGAGACAGGAACATGAAAAACTGTTTTTT.

This clone showed up just once. The CDR3 sequence: CASSMGQGIETQYF. The CDR3 region has the DNA TGTGCCAGTAGTATGGGACAGGGTATAGAGACCCAGTACTTC. This chain uses TRBV19 with TRBJ2-5; 9 bases map to TRBD1. The germline V gene has CDR1 LNHDA and CDR2 SQIVND (reference sequence). Trimming at V came to 3 bases and at J to 4 bases, leaving 3 bases not matched to a gene. The CDR3 length is 14 residues. Full variable domain (rest looked up from reference TRBV19 and TRBJ2-5): DGGITQSPKYLFRKEGQNVTLSCEQNLNHDAMYWYRQDPGQGLRLIYYSQIVNDFQKGDIAEGYSVSREKKESFPLTVTSAQKNPTAFYLCASSMGQGIETQYFGPGTRLLVL.

CDR3 loop: CASRGASSTDTQYF. CDR3 in DNA: TGTGCCAGCAGGGGGGCCTCTAGCACAGATACGCAGTATTTT. The chain is built from TRBV21-1 and TRBJ2-3; the table's D call TRBD1 went unverified against the DNA. TRBV21-1 is listed as a pseudogene. The CDR3 length is 14 residues.

In its sample, this clone was seen a few times. The rearrangement uses TRBV15 and TRBJ1-1; maybe TRBD1 (5 bases). The CDR3 extends over 14 amino acids. Germline V gene sequence: CDR1 LNHNV, CDR2 YYDKDF (reference sequence). With 0 bases removed from V and 5 bases from J, the gap between germline ends came to 10 bases. CDR3 region: CATSRDPRETEAFF. CDR3 coding DNA: TGTGCCACCAGCAGAGACCCCAGGGAGACTGAAGCTTTCTTT.

By frequency in the sample, this clone is medium-sized. The V gene is TRBV27, the J gene TRBJ1-2; D gene uncertain. CDR3 length: 12 residues. V lost 2 bases and J lost 3, with 4 bases in between. CDR1 is MNHEY, CDR2 SMNVEV, per germline (reference sequence). The CDR3 here is CASSLVDYGYTF. CDR3 sequence (DNA): TGTGCCAGCAGTTTAGTGGACTATGGCTACACCTTC.

This chain connects TRBV14 to TRBJ1-2; unclear D gene. Germline values: CDR1 SGHDN, CDR2 FVKESK. The CDR3 totals 13 residues. Deletions cut 4 bases from V and 7 bases from J, with 13 bases between. The CDR3 DNA follows: TGTGCCAGCAGCCCTTCTCCGGGCCGTGGCTACACCTTC. It encodes CASSPSPGRGYTF.

V usage is TRBV19 and J usage is TRBJ2-7; no firm D call. The CDR3 is 12 residues long. V was shortened by 3 bases and J by 6 bases, with 9 bases between the two germline ends. Germline V gene data show CDR1 as LNHDA and CDR2 as SQIVND (reference sequence). The CDR3 here is CASSIRGSEQYF. For the CDR3, the DNA is TGTGCCAGTAGTATTAGAGGTTCCGAGCAGTACTTC. Supplemented by reference TRBV19 and TRBJ2-7, the full variable domain reads DGGITQSPKYLFRKEGQNVTLSCEQNLNHDAMYWYRQDPGQGLRLIYYSQIVNDFQKGDIAEGYSVSREKKESFPLTVTSAQKNPTAFYLCASSIRGSEQYFGPGTRLTVT.

This clone has only a few counts. The rearrangement links TRBV2 to TRBJ1-5; 7 nucleotides agree with TRBD1. The CDR3 extends over 14 amino acids. Germline V gene sequence: CDR1 SNHLY, CDR2 FYNNEI. Trimming removed 0 bases from V and 6 bases from J; junction bases left unmatched: 2. The CDR3 nucleotides are TGTGCCAGCAGTGAAGCTTCAGGGGGTCAGCCCCAGCATTTT. This codes for CASSEASGGQPQHF.

This chain links TRBV12-5 with TRBJ1-1; D gene uncertain. CDR3 length equals 18 residues. The V end lost 0 bases, the J end lost 0 bases, and 17 bases lay between the germline ends. Germline-derived CDR1 and CDR2 are LGHNT and FRNRAP. DNA of the CDR3: TGTGCTAGTGGTTTGGTAACGGTGGGCAGACGGATGAACACTGAAGCTTTCTTT. Translated, it gives CASGLVTVGRRMNTEAFF. Combining the CDR3 with reference TRBV12-5 and TRBJ1-1 gives the whole variable domain DARVTQTPRHKVTEMGQEVTMRCQPILGHNTVFWYRQTMMQGLELLAYFRNRAPLDDSGMPKDRFSAEMPDATLATLKIQPSEPRDSAVYFCASGLVTVGRRMNTEAFFGQGTRLTVV.

This chain connects TRBV29-1 to TRBJ2-1, with TRBD1 matching 11 bases. Germline CDR1 is SQVTM and CDR2 is ANQGSEA. Trimming removed 6 bases from V and 3 bases from J; junction bases left unmatched: 10. The CDR3 extends over 16 amino acids. CDR3 in DNA: TGCAGCGTGGCGGGGGGGGGACAGGGGGACTACAATGAGCAGTTCTTC. This translates into CSVAGGGQGDYNEQFF.

The genes are TRBV21-1 and TRBJ1-2; no check of the table's D call, TRBD1, against the DNA was made. TRBV21-1 is a pseudogene. This CDR3 is 14 amino acids long. CDR3 residues: CASSKGGHNYGYTF. As DNA, the CDR3 is TGTGCCAGCAGCAAAGGGGGACATAACTATGGCTACACCTTC.

V and J are TRBV5-1 and TRBJ2-7; TRBD1 might be the D (5 bases). The CDR3 runs 15 residues. Trimming cost V 4 bases and J 0 bases, with 14 bases left between them. Germline lookup yields CDR1 SGHRS and CDR2 YFSETQ. The DNA for the CDR3 is TGCGCCAGCAGCAAGGACAAGTCGGGCTCCTACGAGCAGTACTTC. Its translation is CASSKDKSGSYEQYF.

The chain couples TRBV19 to TRBJ2-2; D is unclear. The V end was cut by 0 bases, the J end by 11 bases, with 10 bases between. The CDR3 spans 13 residues. The germline gives CDR1 LNHDA, CDR2 SQIVND (reference sequence). DNA for the CDR3: TGTGCCAGTAGTATAGATGTCTCTGGTGAGCTGTTTTTT. Its protein product is CASSIDVSGELFF.

The J gene is TRBJ2-5, the V gene TRBV27; TRBD1 agrees at 10 bases. V dropped 5 bases and J dropped 4; count of bases not matched to a gene: 7. Germline V lookup: CDR1 MNHEY, CDR2 SMNVEV (reference sequence). The CDR3 covers 15 residues. In nucleotides, the CDR3 is TGTGCCAGCAGTGACACCGGGACAGGGGTAGAGACCCAGTACTTC. Translating gives CASSDTGTGVETQYF.

As for this clone: The junction differs from germline at one of its ends, possibly a read error. The chain is built from TRBV2 and TRBJ1-3; D remains unclear. CDR3 length: 14 residues. Looked up from germline, CDR1 is SNHLY and CDR2 is FYNNEI. The CDR3 sequence is CASSGLRAGNAIYF. CDR3 in DNA: TGTGCCAGCAGTGGACTGCGAGCTGGAAACGCCATATATTTT. The variable domain in full, with the rest retrieved from reference TRBV2 and TRBJ1-3, is EPEVTQTPSHQVTQMGQEVILRCVPISNHLYFYWYRQILGQKVEFLVSFYNNEISEKSEIFDDQFSVERPDGSNFTLKIRSTKLEDSAMYFCASSGLRAGNAIYFGEGSWLTVV.

This rearrangement joins TRBV6-5 to TRBJ1-4; D may be TRBD1 (6 bases). V was clipped by 0 bases and J by 10 bases, with 12 bases between them. Germline assignment: CDR1 MNHEY and CDR2 SVGAGI. This CDR3 has 14 amino acids. In nucleotides, the CDR3 is TGTGCCAGCAGTTACTCGAGTCCAGGGGCAAAACTGTTTTTT. As protein: CASSYSSPGAKLFF.

The CDR3 sequence: CASTSPSSGNTIYF. The CDR3 nucleotides are TGCGCCAGCACCAGCCCTAGCTCTGGAAACACCATATATTTT. The rearrangement links TRBV10-2 to TRBJ1-3; D not resolved. This CDR3 comprises 14 residues. V lost 7 bases to trimming and J lost 0 bases, with 10 bases between them. CDR1 is WSHSY, CDR2 SAAADI, per germline.

The CDR3 reads CASSPDSSLYEQYF. CDR3 nucleotide sequence: TGTGCCAGCAGCCCTGATAGCTCCCTCTACGAGCAGTACTTC. The chain has TRBV4-2 and TRBJ2-7; no firm D call. Germline-derived CDR1 and CDR2 are LGHNA and YNFKEQ. This CDR3 spans 14 amino acids. V was clipped by 4 bases and J by 3 bases, with 13 bases between them.

The V gene is TRBV4-1, the J gene TRBJ2-4; 7 nucleotides align to TRBD2. Germline V gene lookup returns CDR1 MGHRA and CDR2 YSYEKL. The CDR3 spans 15 residues. Trimming cost V 0 bases and J 13 bases; bases outside gene matches: 12. The CDR3 here is CASSQESGASRTQYF. CDR3 DNA sequence: TGCGCCAGCAGCCAAGAAAGCGGGGCCAGCCGTACCCAGTACTTC.

The rearrangement joins TRBV11-2 to TRBJ2-5; perhaps D is TRBD1 or TRBD2 (5 bases each). CDR1 and CDR2 from the germline V gene are SGHAT and FQNNGV. This CDR3 is built from 12 residues. With 6 bases removed from V and 4 bases from J, the gap between germline ends came to 9 bases. CDR3 sequence (DNA): TGTGCCAGCAGGGGTGGGGGAGAGACCCAGTACTTC. Protein product: CASRGGGETQYF.

This clone has a single count. The chain links TRBV15 to TRBJ1-5; D possibly corresponds to TRBD1 (5 bases). The CDR3 sequence is 15 residues long. Trimming cost V 1 base and J 1 base, with 8 bases left between them. CDR1 is LNHNV, CDR2 YYDKDF, per germline (reference sequence). CDR3 DNA: TGTGCCACCAGCAGAGGGGGGATGAGCAATCAGCCCCAGCATTTT. It is translated as CATSRGGMSNQPQHF.

V and J are TRBV5-1 and TRBJ2-3, with 8 bases lining up with TRBD2. The junction had 7 bases not matched to a gene; V was cut back by 3 bases and J by 4 bases. CDR3 length: 15 amino acids. Per the germline V gene, CDR1 is SGHRS and CDR2 is YFSETQ. The chain's CDR3 is CASSYAGTSADTQYF. The CDR3 bases are TGCGCCAGCAGCTATGCCGGGACTAGTGCAGATACGCAGTATTTT.

The chain has TRBV6-6 and TRBJ2-7, with D hard to call. The CDR3 loop spans 12 amino acids. Germline V gene lookup returns CDR1 MNHNY and CDR2 SVGAGI (reference sequence). V was trimmed by 4 bases and J by 4 bases, leaving 8 bases between them. CDR3 coding DNA: TGTGCCAGCAGTTTTAGAGAGTACGAGCAGTACTTC. Residues: CASSFREYEQYF.

The rearrangement joins TRBV7-2 to TRBJ2-1; tentatively, D is TRBD1 (6 bases). Trimming cost V 7 bases and J 0 bases, with 16 bases left between them. Per the germline V gene, CDR1 is SGHTA and CDR2 is FQGNSA. This CDR3 is 16 amino acids long. CDR3 sequence reads: CASIQRQESSYNEQFF. Written as DNA, the CDR3 is TGTGCCAGCATCCAAAGACAGGAGAGCTCCTACAATGAGCAGTTCTTC. Supplemented by reference TRBV7-2 and TRBJ2-1, the full variable domain reads GAGVSQSPSNKVTEKGKDVELRCDPISGHTALYWYRQSLGQGLEFLIYFQGNSAPDKSGLPSDRFSAERTGGSVSTLTIQRTQQEDSAVYLCASIQRQESSYNEQFFGPGTRLTVL.